These 18 T cell receptor beta chains were all obtained from the same sample, sequenced in a study of vaccination effects on CD4 cells after COVID-19. Within the ViraFEST assay, antigen-specific CD4+ T cells underwent expansion with viral peptide pools prior to sequencing. Researchers isolated CD4+ T cells once approximately eleven days of culture had elapsed. Between March and December 2020, the person had a SARS-CoV-2 infection that PCR confirmed. The protocol was immunoSEQ multiplex PCR, while the TCRdb copy is restricted to in-frame clones and leaves out a portion. The sample records tens of thousands of clones, about 69% being singletons. Their antigens remain unidentified. The specimen was CD4+ T cells from PBMCs cultured with a peptide pool, collected before COVID-19 vaccination. Receptors originate from a human donor who had a prior SARS-CoV-2 infection.

The chain links TRBV2 to TRBJ1-2; D is uncertain. The germline gives CDR1 SNHLY, CDR2 FYNNEI. The CDR3 is 16 residues long. V was clipped by 8 bases and J by 0 bases, with 19 bases between them. The CDR3 sequence: CASYNFDHSSNYGYTF. In DNA form, the CDR3 reads TGTGCCAGCTACAATTTTGACCATTCATCTAACTATGGCTACACCTTC.

The chain uses TRBV5-4 and TRBJ2-2, with TRBD2 identical over 11 bases. Trimming at V came to 1 base and at J to 3 bases, leaving 8 bases not matched to a gene. The CDR3 is 18 residues long. Germline V gene sequence: CDR1 SGHNT, CDR2 YYREEE (reference sequence). CDR3 protein: CASSLLAGGPAYTGELFF. CDR3 sequence (DNA): TGTGCCAGCAGCTTGTTAGCGGGGGGGCCCGCGTACACCGGGGAGCTGTTTTTT.

The rearrangement joins TRBV7-6 to TRBJ1-6, with 8 bases that match TRBD1. Per the germline V gene, CDR1 is SGHVS and CDR2 is FNYEAQ. V was pared by 5 bases and J by 9 bases, with 6 bases of the junction left unmatched. The CDR3 has 14 residues. The CDR3 region is CASSLDRVSSPLHF. CDR3 DNA: TGTGCCAGCAGCCTGGACAGGGTTAGTTCACCCCTCCACTTT.

DNA of the CDR3: TGTGCCAGCAGTGATCTAGCTTCGGAGACCCAGTACTTC. Protein sequence: CASSDLASETQYF. J is TRBJ2-5 and V is TRBV2; possible D gene TRBD2, 5 bases. Germline CDR1 reads SNHLY; CDR2 reads FYNNEI. Between the trimmed V and J ends, which lost 3 bases and 5 bases, there was a span of 10 bases. This CDR3 contains 13 residues.

This clone appeared once. The V and J genes are TRBV5-4 and TRBJ1-2; D might be TRBD1 (6 bases). Germline-derived CDR1 and CDR2 are SGHNT and YYREEE (reference sequence). V shed 0 bases and J shed 1 base, with 10 bases lying between them. The CDR3 sequence is 15 residues long. The CDR3 protein is CASSLAGQSNYGYTF. The CDR3 DNA reads TGTGCCAGCAGCTTGGCAGGACAGAGTAACTATGGCTACACCTTC.

This clone was detected a few times. This chain links TRBV5-1 with TRBJ2-7; 11 nucleotides match TRBD2. Trimming removed 4 bases from V and 3 bases from J; junction bases left unmatched: 9. The germline CDR1 and CDR2 sequences are SGHRS and YFSETQ. The CDR3 has 16 amino acids. The CDR3, as DNA: TGCGCCAGCAGCCTACCTAGCGGGGGGCGGTACTACGAGCAGTACTTC. Its translation is CASSLPSGGRYYEQYF.

The sample holds one count of this clone. The chain couples TRBV4-2 to TRBJ1-1, with TRBD1 as a possible D gene (6 bases). V gave up 0 bases and J gave up 2 bases, with 13 bases separating them. Germline-derived CDR1 and CDR2 are LGHNA and YNFKEQ. The CDR3 runs to 16 residues. The DNA for the CDR3 is TGTGCCAGCAGCCAAGATGCGACAGGTGCTAACACTGAAGCTTTCTTT. The encoded protein is CASSQDATGANTEAFF.

The genes are TRBV5-4 and TRBJ1-2; D possibly corresponds to TRBD1 (6 bases). Trimming removed 4 bases from V and 5 bases from J, with 15 bases in between. CDR1 and CDR2 (germline): SGHNT, YYREEE (reference sequence). The CDR3 length is 14 residues. CDR3 sequence reads: CASSPAGGAYGYTF. The CDR3 DNA reads TGTGCCAGCAGCCCGGCGGGGGGCGCTTATGGCTACACCTTC.

The chain combines TRBV15 with TRBJ2-3; tentative D call: TRBD1 (6 bases). There are 16 residues in the CDR3. Germline-derived CDR1 and CDR2 are LNHNV and YYDKDF (reference sequence). V lost 2 bases, J lost 6 bases, and 18 bases lay in between. CDR3 in amino acids: CATSRLGGGSGDTQYF. The CDR3, as DNA: TGTGCCACCAGCAGACTTGGGGGCGGTTCGGGGGATACGCAGTATTTT.

The V and J genes are TRBV6-2 or TRBV6-3 and TRBJ2-3; the D is unclear. There are 12 residues in the CDR3. Between the trimmed V and J ends, which lost 5 bases and 3 bases, there was a span of 6 bases. CDR1 MNHEY and CDR2 SVGEGT come from the germline V gene. The CDR3 reads CASSDPTDTQYF. The CDR3 DNA reads as TGTGCCAGCAGTGACCCGACAGATACGCAGTATTTT.

The V call is TRBV6-6, the J call TRBJ2-7; D is unresolved. The V gene's germline CDR1 is MNHNY and CDR2 SVGAGI (reference sequence). With 5 bases removed from V and 0 bases from J, the gap between germline ends came to 11 bases. This CDR3 comprises 14 residues. CDR3 amino acids: CASSRARSSYEQYF. CDR3 in DNA: TGTGCCAGCAGTCGGGCCCGGAGCTCCTACGAGCAGTACTTC.

The chain couples TRBV30 to TRBJ1-6; D is ambiguous. The germline V gene encodes CDR1 GTSNPN and CDR2 SVGIG (reference sequence). This CDR3 has 13 amino acids. Trimming took 5 bases from V and 2 from J, leaving 7 bases between them. This CDR3 is CAWDIAYNSPLHF. CDR3 sequence (DNA): TGTGCCTGGGACATCGCCTATAATTCACCCCTCCACTTT. The variable domain in full, with the rest retrieved from reference TRBV30 and TRBJ1-6, is SQTIHQWPATLVQPVGSPLSLECTVEGTSNPNLYWYRQAAGRGLQLLFYSVGIGQISSEVPQNLSASRPQDRQFILSSKKLLLSDSGFYLCAWDIAYNSPLHFGNGTRLTVT.

This clone was observed a few times. The chain links TRBV14 to TRBJ1-2; TRBD1 aligns across 7 bases. CDR1 SGHDN and CDR2 FVKESK come from the germline V gene. The CDR3 extends over 13 amino acids. V shed 4 bases and J 4 bases; nucleotides not matched to a gene: 3. CDR3 protein: CASSPGTAYGYTF. The DNA of the CDR3 is TGTGCCAGCAGCCCCGGGACAGCCTATGGCTACACCTTC.

This clone was recorded a few times. V gene TRBV27 combines with J gene TRBJ2-3; D ambiguous. The germline CDR1 and CDR2 sequences are MNHEY and SMNVEV (reference sequence). The CDR3 has 16 residues. The V and J ends lost 1 base and 5 bases respectively, with 16 bases between them. CDR3 DNA: TGTGCCAGCAGTTTATATTTGTGTAGGCAGGAAGATACGCAGTATTTT. This gives the protein CASSLYLCRQEDTQYF.

The chain links TRBV3-1 (or the pseudogene TRBV3-2) to TRBJ2-1; D is possibly TRBD1 (5 bases). CDR3 length equals 15 residues. CDR1 is LGHDT, CDR2 YNNKEL, per germline (reference sequence). Trimming stripped 1 base from V and 8 bases from J, with 15 bases between. In nucleotides, the CDR3 is TGTGCCAGCAGCCAAGGGATTGGGGCCTTCTATGAGCAGTTCTTC. This sequence encodes CASSQGIGAFYEQFF.

DNA for the CDR3: TGCAGCGTCGGGGGGTGGGACTGGGGAAACAATGAGCAGTTCTTC. Encoded protein: CSVGGWDWGNNEQFF. The chain employs TRBV29-1 and TRBJ2-1, with 7 bases aligning to TRBD2. The V and J ends lost 6 bases and 5 bases, in that order; junction bases with no gene match: 13. Germline lookup yields CDR1 SQVTM and CDR2 ANQGSEA. The CDR3 runs to 15 residues.

A note on this clone: Other nucleotide sequences from this sample produce the same CDR3. The CDR3 loop is CASSPEGATNEKLFF. Here the CDR3 DNA reads TGCGCCAGCAGCCCAGAGGGGGCGACTAATGAAAAACTGTTTTTT. This rearrangement joins TRBV5-1 to TRBJ1-4, with 7 bases identical to TRBD1. The V gene's germline CDR1 is SGHRS and CDR2 YFSETQ. The trim removed 4 bases at V and 2 bases at J, leaving 5 bases unmatched. This CDR3 is built from 15 residues. Together with reference TRBV5-1 and TRBJ1-4, the CDR3 gives the full variable domain: KAGVTQTPRYLIKTRGQQVTLSCSPISGHRSVSWYQQTPGQGLQFLFEYFSETQRNKGNFPGRFSGRQFSNSRSEMNVSTLELGDSALYLCASSPEGATNEKLFFGSGTQLSVL.

The V gene is TRBV5-1, the J gene TRBJ1-1, with 8 bases fitting TRBD1. The CDR3 has 16 amino acids. Trimming cost V 4 bases and J 3 bases; bases outside gene matches: 11. In germline, CDR1 is SGHRS, CDR2 YFSETQ. The DNA for the CDR3 is TGCGCCAGCAGCACAGGGACAGGAATGCTGTACACTGAAGCTTTCTTT. Its protein product is CASSTGTGMLYTEAFF. Full variable domain (missing parts from reference TRBV5-1 and TRBJ1-1): KAGVTQTPRYLIKTRGQQVTLSCSPISGHRSVSWYQQTPGQGLQFLFEYFSETQRNKGNFPGRFSGRQFSNSRSEMNVSTLELGDSALYLCASSTGTGMLYTEAFFGQGTRLTVV.